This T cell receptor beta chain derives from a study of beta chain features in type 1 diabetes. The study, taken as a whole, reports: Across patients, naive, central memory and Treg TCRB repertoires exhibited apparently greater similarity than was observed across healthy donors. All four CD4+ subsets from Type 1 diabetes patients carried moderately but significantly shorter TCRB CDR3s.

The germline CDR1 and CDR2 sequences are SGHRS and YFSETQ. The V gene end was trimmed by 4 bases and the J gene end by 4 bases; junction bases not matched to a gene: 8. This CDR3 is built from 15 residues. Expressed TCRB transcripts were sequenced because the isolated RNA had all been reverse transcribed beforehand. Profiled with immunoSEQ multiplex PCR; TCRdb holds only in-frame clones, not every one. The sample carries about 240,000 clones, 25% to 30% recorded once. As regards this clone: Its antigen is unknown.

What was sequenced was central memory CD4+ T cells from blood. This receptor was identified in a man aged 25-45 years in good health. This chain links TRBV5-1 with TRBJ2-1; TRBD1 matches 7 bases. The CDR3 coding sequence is TGCGCCAGCAGCCCCACAGGGGAACGGTACAATGAGCAGTTCTTC. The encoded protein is CASSPTGERYNEQFF.